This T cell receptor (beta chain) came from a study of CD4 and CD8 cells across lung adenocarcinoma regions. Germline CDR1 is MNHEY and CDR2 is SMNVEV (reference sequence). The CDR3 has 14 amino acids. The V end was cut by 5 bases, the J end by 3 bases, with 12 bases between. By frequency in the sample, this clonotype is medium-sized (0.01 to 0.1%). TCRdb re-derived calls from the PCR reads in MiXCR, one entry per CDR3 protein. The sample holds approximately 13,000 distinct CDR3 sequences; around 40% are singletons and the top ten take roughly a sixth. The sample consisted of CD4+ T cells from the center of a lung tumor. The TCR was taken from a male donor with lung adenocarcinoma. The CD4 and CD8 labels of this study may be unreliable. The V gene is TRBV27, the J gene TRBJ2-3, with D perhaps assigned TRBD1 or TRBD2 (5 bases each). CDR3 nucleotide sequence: TGTGCCAGCAGTAGGACCGGGACGACAGATACGCAGTATTTT. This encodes CASSRTGTTDTQYF.